This T cell receptor beta chain was captured in a study of blood T cell repertoires in COVID-19. Overall study context: Donors in the United States, Italy and Spain gave samples during acute or convalescent COVID-19. T cells, B-cell-depleted T cells, or PBMCs supplied cDNA or gDNA.

Per the original data handling: Amplifying reference gene primers gave estimates of nucleated cell counts. The table came from immunoSEQ multiplex PCR; TCRdb's copy has only in-frame clones and leaves some out. That table gives V, J and clone size, and the DNA gave D and trimming. The sample holds 90,000 to 150,000 clones, 70% to 85% seen once. This CDR3 region has 18 residues. The J segment lost 1 base and the V segment lost 1 base, leaving 7 bases of the junction unmatched. Germline lookup yields CDR1 LGHDT and CDR2 YNNKEL (reference sequence). Sequencing used peripheral blood. V and J are TRBV3-1 (or the pseudogene TRBV3-2) and TRBJ2-2, with TRBD2 matching over 9 bases. This TCR was sampled from a human donor with acute or convalescent COVID-19. The donor label of this sample is uncertain. The CDR3: CASSQALLLAGNTGELFF. The CDR3 nucleotides are TGTGCCAGCAGCCAAGCCCTGCTACTAGCGGGGAACACCGGGGAGCTGTTTTTT.